This T cell receptor beta chain was captured in a study of Graves' ophthalmopathy and Graves' hyperthyroidism. Overall study results and limits: Ophthalmopathy progression prediction by the model yielded a sensitivity of about 70% and a specificity of about 72%.

Note on this clonotype: The antigen is unknown. This may stem from a read error, because a much larger clone lies one nucleotide away.

V lost 5 bases, J lost 4 bases, and 14 bases lay in between. Germline V gene sequence: CDR1 SGHAT, CDR2 FQNNGV. The CDR3 is made up of 14 amino acids. RNA served as the template for amplifying TCR beta CDR3 regions. First-round RT-PCR relied on HTBI primers, and a second-round multiplex PCR came next. One entry per CDR3 protein results from TCRdb running MiXCR on the multiplex PCR reads. The repertoire holds 740,000 or so distinct CDR3 sequences, with roughly two fifths as singletons. The clonotype was recovered from an adult man with Graves' ophthalmopathy. The sample consisted of peripheral blood. The chain joins TRBV11-2 to TRBJ2-5; possibly TRBD1 for D (8 bases). The CDR3 bases are TGTGCCAGCAGCCAAACAGGGGGGGTAGAGACCCAGTACTTC. It translates to CASSQTGGVETQYF.